The present entry profiles one TCR beta chain with its context. Its target is unknown. The sample originates from a study of CD8+ T cells in alopecia areata. Study overall: Oral tofacitinib (5 to 10 mg twice daily) was administered to treated patients. The share of scalp area affected provided the severity score for treated patients.

Treatment meaning: oral pan-JAK inhibitor, 5-10 mg twice daily. Obtained from alopecia areata patients were lesional scalp punch biopsies along with peripheral blood. Extraction of RNA preceded its reverse transcription into cDNA, which served as the sequencing template. Assay: immunoSEQ multiplex PCR; the TCRdb copy retains only in-frame clones and omits some. The sample yields about 140,000 clones, 85% to 90% seen once. Germline-derived CDR1 and CDR2 are SNHLY and FYNNEI. Trimming cost V 3 bases and J 2 bases, with 9 bases left between them. This CDR3 region has 14 residues. Whole-study results and caveats: Affected lesional scalp, above all in alopecia totalis/universalis, was more clonal than normal scalp.

The V call is TRBV2, the J call TRBJ2-3, with D tentatively TRBD2 (6 bases). Sequencing was performed on CD8+ T cells sorted from blood, taken at week 4, from a patient treated with tofacitinib. The clonotype was recovered from a human donor with alopecia areata. This CDR3 is CASSDLRDTDTQYF. DNA of the CDR3: TGTGCCAGCAGTGATTTGCGGGACACAGATACGCAGTATTTT. Based on the CDR3 plus reference TRBV2 and TRBJ2-3, the full variable domain is EPEVTQTPSHQVTQMGQEVILRCVPISNHLYFYWYRQILGQKVEFLVSFYNNEISEKSEIFDDQFSVERPDGSNFTLKIRSTKLEDSAMYFCASSDLRDTDTQYFGPGTRLTVL.